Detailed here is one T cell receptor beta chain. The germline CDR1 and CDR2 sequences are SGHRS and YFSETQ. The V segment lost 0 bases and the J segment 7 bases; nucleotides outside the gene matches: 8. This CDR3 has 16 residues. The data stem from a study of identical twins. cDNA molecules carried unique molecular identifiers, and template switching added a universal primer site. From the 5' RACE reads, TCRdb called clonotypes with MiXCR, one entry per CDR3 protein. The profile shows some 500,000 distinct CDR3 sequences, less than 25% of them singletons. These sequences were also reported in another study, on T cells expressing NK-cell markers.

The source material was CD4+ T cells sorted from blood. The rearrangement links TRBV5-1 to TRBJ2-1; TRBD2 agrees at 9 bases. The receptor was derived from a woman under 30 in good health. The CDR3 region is CASSLGTSVTSNEQFF. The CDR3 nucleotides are TGCGCCAGCAGCTTGGGGACTAGCGTGACGAGTAATGAGCAGTTCTTC.